The next 7 T cell receptor beta chains were all read from a single sample in a study of blood T cell repertoires in COVID-19 (dated by TCRdb to 2018 to 2020). The library was generated by the immunoSEQ multiplex PCR assay. The table was pulled from immuneACCESS by TCRdb, which kept in-frame rearrangements only. Such tables lose some clones; where checked, under half of the loss comes from unresolved V genes, and the rest has no known cause. Within this sample are around 42,000 clones, with about 86% of them counted one time only. Clones ranked in the top ten supply over 45% of the sample. The sample was peripheral blood. The receptors stem from a man between 70 and 80 years old with acute or convalescent COVID-19.

The chain links TRBV27 to TRBJ2-7; perhaps TRBD1 as D (6 bases). The CDR3 extends over 14 amino acids. V was shortened by 3 bases and J by 2 bases, with 11 bases between the two germline ends. CDR1 MNHEY and CDR2 SMNVEV come from the germline V gene (reference sequence). CDR3 sequence (DNA): TGTGCCAGCAGTTTTCGGACAGAGACCTACGAGCAGTACTTC. It specifies CASSFRTETYEQYF.

CDR3 nucleotides: TGTGCCAGTAGTTCCCTCACTAGCGGGGGGATCGGGGAGCTGTTTTTT. This gives the protein CASSSLTSGGIGELFF. The chain joins TRBV19 to TRBJ2-2; TRBD2 matches at 12 bases. Trimming took 5 bases from V and 7 from J; bases not matched to a gene: 8. Germline V CDR1 and CDR2: LNHDA, SQIVND (reference sequence). There are 16 residues in the CDR3.

The V and J genes are TRBV7-9 and TRBJ1-1; 9 nucleotides line up with TRBD1. The CDR3 spans 16 residues. The ends lost 5 bases at V and 3 bases at J; junction bases unmatched: 10. CDR1 and CDR2 from the germline V gene are SEHNR and FQNEAQ (reference sequence). The CDR3 reads CASSLDTGGEDTEAFF. The DNA of the CDR3 is TGTGCCAGCAGCCTCGATACAGGGGGCGAGGACACTGAAGCTTTCTTT.

The CDR3 is CASSSHRVGYTF. The CDR3, as DNA: TGTGCCAGCAGCTCTCACAGGGTTGGCTACACCTTC. V gene TRBV27 combines with J gene TRBJ1-2, with D perhaps TRBD1 (6 bases). CDR1 is MNHEY, CDR2 SMNVEV, per germline (reference sequence). V was shortened by 6 bases and J by 7 bases, with 12 bases between the two germline ends. This CDR3 spans 12 amino acids.

The V call is TRBV5-4, the J call TRBJ2-5; 8 positions match TRBD2. The germline V gene encodes CDR1 SGHNT and CDR2 YYREEE (reference sequence). J lost 5 bases, V lost 3 bases, and 6 bases had no gene match. The CDR3 sequence is 14 residues long. This chain's CDR3 is CASSSRGGVETQYF. The CDR3 DNA follows: TGTGCCAGCAGCTCCCGGGGGGGAGTGGAGACCCAGTACTTC.

The chain links TRBV7-2 to TRBJ1-6; no clear D. The V and J ends lost 3 bases and 7 bases respectively, with 10 bases between them. There are 14 residues in the CDR3. The germline CDR1 and CDR2 sequences are SGHTA and FQGNSA. The CDR3 loop reads CASSFLGGNSPLHF. DNA of the CDR3: TGTGCCAGCAGCTTTTTGGGAGGGAATTCACCCCTCCACTTT. The entire variable domain, with the rest obtained from reference TRBV7-2 and TRBJ1-6, is as follows: GAGVSQSPSNKVTEKGKDVELRCDPISGHTALYWYRQSLGQGLEFLIYFQGNSAPDKSGLPSDRFSAERTGGSVSTLTIQRTQQEDSAVYLCASSFLGGNSPLHFGNGTRLTVT.

The chain employs TRBV18 and TRBJ1-5; no clear D. Trimming shortened V by 0 bases and J by 11 bases, and 14 bases separated the two germline ends. Germline V gene lookup returns CDR1 KGHSH and CDR2 LQKENI. The CDR3 covers 14 residues. The CDR3 spells CASSPPSSGRAQHF. CDR3 sequence (DNA): TGTGCCAGCTCACCACCCTCTTCGGGGAGGGCCCAGCATTTT. The full variable domain, rest sourced from reference TRBV18 and TRBJ1-5, is NAGVMQNPRHLVRRRGQEARLRCSPMKGHSHVYWYRQLPEEGLKFMVYLQKENIIDESGMPKERFSAEFPKEGPSILRIQQVVRGDSAAYFCASSPPSSGRAQHFGDGTRLSIL.